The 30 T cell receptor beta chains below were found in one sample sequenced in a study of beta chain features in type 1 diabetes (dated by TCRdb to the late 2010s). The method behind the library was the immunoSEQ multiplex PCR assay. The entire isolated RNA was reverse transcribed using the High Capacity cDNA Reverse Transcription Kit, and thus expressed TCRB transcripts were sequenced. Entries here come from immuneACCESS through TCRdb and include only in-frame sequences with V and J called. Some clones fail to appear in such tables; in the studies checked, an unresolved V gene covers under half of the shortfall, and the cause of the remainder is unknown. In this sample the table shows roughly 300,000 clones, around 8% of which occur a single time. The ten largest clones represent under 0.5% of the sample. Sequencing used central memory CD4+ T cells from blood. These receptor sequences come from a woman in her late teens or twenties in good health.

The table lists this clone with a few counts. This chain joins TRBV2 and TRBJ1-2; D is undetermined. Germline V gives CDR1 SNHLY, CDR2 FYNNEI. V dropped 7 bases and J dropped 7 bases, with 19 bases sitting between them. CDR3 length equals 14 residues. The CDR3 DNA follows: TGTGCCAGCAACCGGGGAGACCGGAGAAGTGGCTACACCTTC. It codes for CASNRGDRRSGYTF. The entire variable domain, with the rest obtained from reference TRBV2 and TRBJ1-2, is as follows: EPEVTQTPSHQVTQMGQEVILRCVPISNHLYFYWYRQILGQKVEFLVSFYNNEISEKSEIFDDQFSVERPDGSNFTLKIRSTKLEDSAMYFCASNRGDRRSGYTFGSGTRLTVV.

The CDR3 DNA follows: TGTGCCAGCAGTTCCCAGACTAGCGGGAGAGCGAATGAGCAGTTCTTC. Translating gives CASSSQTSGRANEQFF. V gene TRBV28 combines with J gene TRBJ2-1; 12 bases are shared with TRBD2. Trimming removed 4 bases from V and 7 bases from J; junction bases left unmatched: 8. The CDR3 is 16 residues long. CDR1 is MDHEN, CDR2 SYDVKM, per germline. The full variable domain, rest sourced from reference TRBV28 and TRBJ2-1, is DVKVTQSSRYLVKRTGEKVFLECVQDMDHENMFWYRQDPGLGLRLIYFSYDVKMKEKGDIPEGYSVSREKKERFSLILESASTNQTSMYLCASSSQTSGRANEQFFGPGTRLTVL.

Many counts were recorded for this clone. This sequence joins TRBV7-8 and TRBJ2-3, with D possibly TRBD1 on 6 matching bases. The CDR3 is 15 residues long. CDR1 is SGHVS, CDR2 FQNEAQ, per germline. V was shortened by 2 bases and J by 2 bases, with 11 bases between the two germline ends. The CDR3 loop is CASSLSGDNTDTQYF. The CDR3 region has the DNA TGTGCCAGCAGCTTAAGTGGGGACAACACAGATACGCAGTATTTT.

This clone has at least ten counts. For the CDR3, the DNA is TGCGCCAGCAGCTCGCCGGAGGGGCGGTACGAGCAGTACTTC. Translation: CASSSPEGRYEQYF. This chain joins TRBV5-1 and TRBJ2-7; TRBD2 is a possible D gene (6 bases). CDR1 and CDR2 (germline): SGHRS, YFSETQ. V lost 3 bases and J 4 bases, leaving 14 bases between the germline ends. The CDR3 sequence is 14 residues long.

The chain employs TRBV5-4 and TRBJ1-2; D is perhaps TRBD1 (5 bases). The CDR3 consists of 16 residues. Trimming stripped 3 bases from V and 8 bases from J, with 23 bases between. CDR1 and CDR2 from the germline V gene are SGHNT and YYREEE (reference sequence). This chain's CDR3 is CASSSAKGASSWGYTF. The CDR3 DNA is TGTGCCAGCAGCTCCGCTAAAGGGGCCTCAAGTTGGGGCTACACCTTC.

The CDR3 region is CASSPRQDTYGYTF. The CDR3 DNA sequence: TGTGCCAGCTCACCACGACAGGACACCTATGGCTACACCTTC. This chain connects TRBV18 to TRBJ1-2, with D perhaps matching TRBD1 (6 bases). CDR1 is KGHSH, CDR2 LQKENI, per germline. This CDR3 is 14 amino acids long. V was shortened by 1 base and J by 4 bases, with 10 bases between the two germline ends. Complete variable domain (other parts from reference TRBV18 and TRBJ1-2): NAGVMQNPRHLVRRRGQEARLRCSPMKGHSHVYWYRQLPEEGLKFMVYLQKENIIDESGMPKERFSAEFPKEGPSILRIQQVVRGDSAAYFCASSPRQDTYGYTFGSGTRLTVV.

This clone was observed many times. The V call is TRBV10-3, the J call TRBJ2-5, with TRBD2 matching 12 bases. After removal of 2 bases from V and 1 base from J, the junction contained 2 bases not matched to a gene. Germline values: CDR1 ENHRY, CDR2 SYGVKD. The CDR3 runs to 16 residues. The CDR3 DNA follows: TGTGCCATCAGTGAGGGACTAGCGGGATCCCAAGAGACCCAGTACTTC. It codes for CAISEGLAGSQETQYF.

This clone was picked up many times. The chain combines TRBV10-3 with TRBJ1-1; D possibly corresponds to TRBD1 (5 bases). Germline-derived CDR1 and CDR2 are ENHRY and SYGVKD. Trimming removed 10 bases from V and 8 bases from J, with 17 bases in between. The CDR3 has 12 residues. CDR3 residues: CATGDSEHEAFF. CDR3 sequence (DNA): TGTGCCACCGGAGACAGCGAACACGAAGCTTTCTTT.

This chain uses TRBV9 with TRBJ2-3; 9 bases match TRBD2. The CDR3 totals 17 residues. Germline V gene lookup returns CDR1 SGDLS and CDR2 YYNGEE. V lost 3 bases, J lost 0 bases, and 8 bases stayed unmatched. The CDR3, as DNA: TGTGCCAGCAGCGGGAGACTAGCGGATACGAGCACAGATACGCAGTATTTT. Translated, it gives CASSGRLADTSTDTQYF. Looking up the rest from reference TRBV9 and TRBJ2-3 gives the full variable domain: DSGVTQTPKHLITATGQRVTLRCSPRSGDLSVYWYQQSLDQGLQFLIQYYNGEERAKGNILERFSAQQFPDLHSELNLSSLELGDSALYFCASSGRLADTSTDTQYFGPGTRLTVL.

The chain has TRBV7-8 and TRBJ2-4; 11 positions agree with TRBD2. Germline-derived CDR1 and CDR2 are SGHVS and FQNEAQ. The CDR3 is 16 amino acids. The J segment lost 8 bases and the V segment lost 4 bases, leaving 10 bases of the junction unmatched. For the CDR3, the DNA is TGTGCCAGCAGCTCTAACTTAGCGGGAGGGCCGGACATTCAGTACTTC. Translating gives CASSSNLAGGPDIQYF.

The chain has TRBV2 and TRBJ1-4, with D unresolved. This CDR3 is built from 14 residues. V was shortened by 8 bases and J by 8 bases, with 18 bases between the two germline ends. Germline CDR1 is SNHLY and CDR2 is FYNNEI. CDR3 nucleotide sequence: TGTGCCAGCCGAGGAGCGTGGGCTCACGAAAAACTGTTTTTT. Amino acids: CASRGAWAHEKLFF.

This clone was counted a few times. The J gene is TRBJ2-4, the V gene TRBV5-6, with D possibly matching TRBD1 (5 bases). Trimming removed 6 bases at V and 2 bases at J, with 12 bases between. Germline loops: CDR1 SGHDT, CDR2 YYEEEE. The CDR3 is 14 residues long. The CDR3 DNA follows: TGTGCCAGCAACAATAGGGGAACCAAAAACATTCAGTACTTC. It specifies CASNNRGTKNIQYF.

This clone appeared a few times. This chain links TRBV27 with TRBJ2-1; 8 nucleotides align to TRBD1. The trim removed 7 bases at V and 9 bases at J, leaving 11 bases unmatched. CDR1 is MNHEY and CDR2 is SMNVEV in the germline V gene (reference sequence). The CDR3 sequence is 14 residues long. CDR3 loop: CASTHGQGTGEQFF. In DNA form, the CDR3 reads TGTGCCAGCACCCATGGACAGGGTACAGGTGAGCAGTTCTTC.

CDR3: CASRGLGNEQFF. The CDR3 bases are TGTGCCAGCAGGGGACTAGGCAATGAGCAGTTCTTC. The rearrangement joins TRBV2 to TRBJ2-1; 8 bases fit TRBD2. CDR1 is SNHLY and CDR2 is FYNNEI in the germline V gene. V was clipped by 6 bases and J by 6 bases; unmatched bases: 1. This CDR3 contains 12 residues.

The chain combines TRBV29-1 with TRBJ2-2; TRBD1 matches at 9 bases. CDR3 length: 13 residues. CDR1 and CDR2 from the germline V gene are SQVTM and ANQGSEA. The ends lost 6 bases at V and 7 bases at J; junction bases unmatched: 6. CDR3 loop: CSVTGGNGGELFF. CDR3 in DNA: TGCAGCGTAACAGGGGGCAACGGCGGGGAGCTGTTTTTT.

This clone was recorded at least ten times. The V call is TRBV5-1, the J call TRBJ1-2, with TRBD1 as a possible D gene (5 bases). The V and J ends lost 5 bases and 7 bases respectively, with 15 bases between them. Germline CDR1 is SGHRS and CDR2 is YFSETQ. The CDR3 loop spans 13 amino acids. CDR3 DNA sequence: TGCGCCAGCAGTCAGGACATTGTGCGTGGCTACACCTTC. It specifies CASSQDIVRGYTF.

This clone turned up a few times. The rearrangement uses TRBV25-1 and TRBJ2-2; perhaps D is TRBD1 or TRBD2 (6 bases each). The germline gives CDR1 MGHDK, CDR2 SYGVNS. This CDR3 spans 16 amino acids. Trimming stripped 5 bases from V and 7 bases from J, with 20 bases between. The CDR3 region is CASSPGARGGGGELFF. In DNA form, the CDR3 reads TGTGCCAGCAGTCCGGGGGCGCGTGGAGGTGGCGGGGAGCTGTTTTTT. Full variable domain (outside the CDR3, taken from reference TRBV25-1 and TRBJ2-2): EADIYQTPRYLVIGTGKKITLECSQTMGHDKMYWYQQDPGMELHLIHYSYGVNSTEKGDLSSESTVSRIRTEHFPLTLESARPSHTSQYLCASSPGARGGGGELFFGEGSRLTVL.

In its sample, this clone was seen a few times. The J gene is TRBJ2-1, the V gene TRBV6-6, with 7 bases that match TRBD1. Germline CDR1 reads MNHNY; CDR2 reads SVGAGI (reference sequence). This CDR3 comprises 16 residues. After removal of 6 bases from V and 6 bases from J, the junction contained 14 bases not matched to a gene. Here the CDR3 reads CASRRSGPEGANEQFF. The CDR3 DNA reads TGTGCCAGCAGGCGTAGTGGCCCCGAGGGGGCCAATGAGCAGTTCTTC.

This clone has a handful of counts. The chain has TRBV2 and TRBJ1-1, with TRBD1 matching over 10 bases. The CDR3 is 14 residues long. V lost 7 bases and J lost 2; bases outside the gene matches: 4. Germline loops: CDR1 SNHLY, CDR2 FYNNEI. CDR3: CASTTTGGNTEAFF. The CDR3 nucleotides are TGTGCCAGCACTACGACAGGGGGCAACACTGAAGCTTTCTTT. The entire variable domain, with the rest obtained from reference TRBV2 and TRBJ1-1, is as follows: EPEVTQTPSHQVTQMGQEVILRCVPISNHLYFYWYRQILGQKVEFLVSFYNNEISEKSEIFDDQFSVERPDGSNFTLKIRSTKLEDSAMYFCASTTTGGNTEAFFGQGTRLTVV.

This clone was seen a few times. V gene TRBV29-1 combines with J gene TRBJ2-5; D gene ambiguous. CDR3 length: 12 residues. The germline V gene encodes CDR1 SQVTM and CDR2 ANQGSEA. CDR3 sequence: CSARGQIGTQYF. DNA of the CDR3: TGCAGTGCTAGAGGCCAGATTGGTACCCAGTACTTC.

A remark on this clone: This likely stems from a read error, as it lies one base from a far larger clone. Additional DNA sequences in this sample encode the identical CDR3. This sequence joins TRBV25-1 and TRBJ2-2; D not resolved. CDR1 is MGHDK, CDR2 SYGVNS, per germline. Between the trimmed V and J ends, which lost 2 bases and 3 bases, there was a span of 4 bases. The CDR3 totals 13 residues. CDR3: CASSEQDTGELFF. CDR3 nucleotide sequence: TGTGCCAGCAGTGAACAGGACACCGGGGAGCTGTTTTTT.

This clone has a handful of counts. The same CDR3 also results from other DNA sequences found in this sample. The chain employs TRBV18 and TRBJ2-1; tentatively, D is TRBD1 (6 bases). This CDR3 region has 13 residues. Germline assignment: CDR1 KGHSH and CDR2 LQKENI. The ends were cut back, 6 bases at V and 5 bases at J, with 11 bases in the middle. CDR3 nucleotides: TGTGCCAGCTCCGGGACAACTAACAATGAGCAGTTCTTC. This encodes CASSGTTNNEQFF.

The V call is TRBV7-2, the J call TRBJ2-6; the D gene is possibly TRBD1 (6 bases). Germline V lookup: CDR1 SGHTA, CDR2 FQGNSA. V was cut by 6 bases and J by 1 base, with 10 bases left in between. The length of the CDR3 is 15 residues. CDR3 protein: CASREQGSGANVLTF. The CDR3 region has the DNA TGTGCCAGCAGAGAACAGGGTTCTGGGGCCAACGTCCTGACTTTC. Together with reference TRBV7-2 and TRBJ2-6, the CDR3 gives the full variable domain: GAGVSQSPSNKVTEKGKDVELRCDPISGHTALYWYRQSLGQGLEFLIYFQGNSAPDKSGLPSDRFSAERTGGSVSTLTIQRTQQEDSAVYLCASREQGSGANVLTFGAGSRLTVL.

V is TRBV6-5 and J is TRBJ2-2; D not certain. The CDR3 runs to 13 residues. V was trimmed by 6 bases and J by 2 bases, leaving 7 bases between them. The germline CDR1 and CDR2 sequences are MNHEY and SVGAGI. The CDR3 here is CASRTHNTGELFF. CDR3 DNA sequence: TGTGCCAGCAGGACACATAACACCGGGGAGCTGTTTTTT.

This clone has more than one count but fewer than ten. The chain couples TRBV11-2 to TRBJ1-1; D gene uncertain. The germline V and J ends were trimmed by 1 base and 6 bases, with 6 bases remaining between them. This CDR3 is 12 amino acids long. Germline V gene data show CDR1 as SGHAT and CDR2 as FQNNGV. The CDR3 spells CASSLVNAEAFF. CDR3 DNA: TGTGCCAGCAGCTTAGTCAACGCTGAAGCTTTCTTT.

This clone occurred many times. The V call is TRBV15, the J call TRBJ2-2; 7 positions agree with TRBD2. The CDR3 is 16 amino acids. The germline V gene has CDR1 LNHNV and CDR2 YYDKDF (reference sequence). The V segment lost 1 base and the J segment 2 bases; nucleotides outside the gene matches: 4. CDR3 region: CATSRAGGINTGELFF. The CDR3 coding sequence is TGTGCCACCAGCAGAGCGGGAGGAATTAACACCGGGGAGCTGTTTTTT.

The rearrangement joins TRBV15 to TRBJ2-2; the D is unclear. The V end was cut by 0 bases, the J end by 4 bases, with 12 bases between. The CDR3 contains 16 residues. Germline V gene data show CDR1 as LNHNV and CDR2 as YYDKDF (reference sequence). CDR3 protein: CATSRDLASLTGELFF. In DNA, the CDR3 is TGTGCCACCAGCAGAGATTTGGCGTCTCTCACCGGGGAGCTGTTTTTT.

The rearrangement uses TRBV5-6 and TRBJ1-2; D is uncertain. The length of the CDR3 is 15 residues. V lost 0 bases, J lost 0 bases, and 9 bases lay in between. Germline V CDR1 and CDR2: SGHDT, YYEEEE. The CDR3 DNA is TGTGCCAGCAGCTTGGGGACTTACCCTAACTATGGCTACACCTTC. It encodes CASSLGTYPNYGYTF.

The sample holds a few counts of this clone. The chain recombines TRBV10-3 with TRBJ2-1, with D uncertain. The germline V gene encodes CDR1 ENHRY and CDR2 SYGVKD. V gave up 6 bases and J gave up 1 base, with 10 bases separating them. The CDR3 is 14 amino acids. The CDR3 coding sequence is TGTGCCATCAGGGTTGGCAATTCCTACAATGAGCAGTTCTTC. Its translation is CAIRVGNSYNEQFF.

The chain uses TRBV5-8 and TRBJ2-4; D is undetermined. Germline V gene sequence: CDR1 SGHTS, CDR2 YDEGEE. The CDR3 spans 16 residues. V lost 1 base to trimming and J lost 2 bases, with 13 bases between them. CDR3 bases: TGTGCCAGCAGCTTGTCAGGCGCCGGTTCCAAAAACATTCAGTACTTC. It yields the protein CASSLSGAGSKNIQYF.